What follows are 4 T cell receptor beta chains derived from one specimen sequenced in a study of shared clonotypes between healthy human individuals. Naive-designated CD8 cells lacked CD45RO, were positively enriched for CCR7, and omitted terminally differentiated effector memory CD45RA+ cells. Some clones are missing from TCRdb's copy, which holds only in-frame ones; the method was immunoSEQ multiplex PCR. The table includes around 2,100,000 clones, about 95% detected once. What was sequenced was naive CD8+ T cells sorted from blood. The receptors were gathered from a man in his late teens or twenties in good health.

The rearrangement joins TRBV10-1 to TRBJ2-3; the D gene could be TRBD1 or TRBD2 (5 bases each). Trimming removed 2 bases at V and 5 bases at J, with 8 bases between. The germline V gene has CDR1 WNHNN and CDR2 SYGVQD (reference sequence). CDR3 length: 13 residues. This CDR3 reads CASSEGTGDTQYF. The CDR3 region has the DNA TGCGCCAGCAGTGAGGGGACGGGAGATACGCAGTATTTT.

About this clone: Other DNA variants within this sample encode the same CDR3. CDR3 bases: TGTGCCAGTAGTATTGGAACGGGCTCCTACAATGAGCAGTTCTTC. Encoded protein: CASSIGTGSYNEQFF. This rearrangement joins TRBV19 to TRBJ2-1; D is ambiguous. Germline V gene data show CDR1 as LNHDA and CDR2 as SQIVND (reference sequence). The CDR3 has 15 residues. V lost 3 bases and J 0 bases, leaving 9 bases between the germline ends.

The chain joins TRBV29-1 to TRBJ2-7; 9 bases are a match to TRBD1. Germline-derived CDR1 and CDR2 are SQVTM and ANQGSEA. The junction had 9 bases not matched to a gene; V was cut back by 6 bases and J by 6 bases. The CDR3 has 13 residues. The CDR3 sequence: CSVTPGTGFEQYF. The DNA of the CDR3 is TGCAGCGTAACCCCCGGGACAGGGTTCGAGCAGTACTTC.

V gene TRBV11-3 combines with J gene TRBJ2-1, with D perhaps given as TRBD1 or TRBD2 (5 bases each). The V and J ends lost 3 bases and 5 bases respectively, with 14 bases between them. Germline V lookup: CDR1 SGHNT, CDR2 YENEEA. The CDR3 is 15 residues long. In DNA form, the CDR3 reads TGTGCCAGCAGCTTCCGAGGGGCTCGGGACAATGAGCAGTTCTTC. Its protein product is CASSFRGARDNEQFF. Supplemented by reference TRBV11-3 and TRBJ2-1, the full variable domain reads EAGVVQSPRYKIIEKKQPVAFWCNPISGHNTLYWYLQNLGQGPELLIRYENEEAVDDSQLPKDRFSAERLKGVDSTLKIQPAELGDSAVYLCASSFRGARDNEQFFGPGTRLTVL.